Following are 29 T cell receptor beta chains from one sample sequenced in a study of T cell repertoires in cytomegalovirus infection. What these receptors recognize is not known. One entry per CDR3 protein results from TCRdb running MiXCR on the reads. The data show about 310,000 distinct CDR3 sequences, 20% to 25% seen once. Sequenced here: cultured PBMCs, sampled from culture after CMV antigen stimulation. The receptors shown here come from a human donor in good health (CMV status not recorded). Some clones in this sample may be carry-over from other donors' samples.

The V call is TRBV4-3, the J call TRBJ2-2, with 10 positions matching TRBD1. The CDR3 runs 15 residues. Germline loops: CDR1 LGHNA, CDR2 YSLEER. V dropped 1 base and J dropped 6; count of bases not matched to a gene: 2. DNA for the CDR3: TGCGCCAGCAGCCAAGCGGGACAGGGGTCCGGGGAGCTGTTTTTT. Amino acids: CASSQAGQGSGELFF.

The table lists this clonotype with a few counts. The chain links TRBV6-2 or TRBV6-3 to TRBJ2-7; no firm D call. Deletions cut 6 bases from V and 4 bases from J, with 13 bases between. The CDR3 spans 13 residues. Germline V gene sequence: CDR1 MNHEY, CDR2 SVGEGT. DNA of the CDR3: TGTGCCAGCAGCAAAAATGCCGGTTACGAGCAGTACGTC. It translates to CASSKNAGYEQYV.

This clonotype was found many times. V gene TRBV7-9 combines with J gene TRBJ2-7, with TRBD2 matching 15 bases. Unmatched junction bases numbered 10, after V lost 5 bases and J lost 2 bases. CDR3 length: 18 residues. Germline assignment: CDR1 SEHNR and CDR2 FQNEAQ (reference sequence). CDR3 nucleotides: TGTGCCAGCAGCGGCTATACCGGGACTAGCGGGAGGCCCTACGAGCAGTACTTC. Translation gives CASSGYTGTSGRPYEQYF.

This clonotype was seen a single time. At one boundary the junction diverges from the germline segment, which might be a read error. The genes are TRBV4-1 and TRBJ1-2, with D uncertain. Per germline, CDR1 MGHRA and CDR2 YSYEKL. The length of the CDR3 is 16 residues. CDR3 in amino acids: CASSQEGGYLNYGYTF. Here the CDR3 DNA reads TGTGCCAGCAGCCAAGAGGGAGGATACCTCAACTATGGCTACACCTTC.

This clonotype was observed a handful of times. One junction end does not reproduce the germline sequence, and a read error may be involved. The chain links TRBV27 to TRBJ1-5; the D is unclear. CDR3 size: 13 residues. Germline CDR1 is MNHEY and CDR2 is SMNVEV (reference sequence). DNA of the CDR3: TGCCCTGGAGAGGCAGTCCGCAATCAGCCCCAGCATTTT. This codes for CPGEAVRNQPQHF.

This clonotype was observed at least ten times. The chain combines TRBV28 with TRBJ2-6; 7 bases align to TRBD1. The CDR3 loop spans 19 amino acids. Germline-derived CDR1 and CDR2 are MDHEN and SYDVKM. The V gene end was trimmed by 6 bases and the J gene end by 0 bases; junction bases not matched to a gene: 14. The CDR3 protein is CASREGLGQDTSGANVLTF. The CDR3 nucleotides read TGTGCCAGCAGGGAAGGTCTCGGACAGGACACCTCTGGGGCCAACGTCCTGACTTTC.

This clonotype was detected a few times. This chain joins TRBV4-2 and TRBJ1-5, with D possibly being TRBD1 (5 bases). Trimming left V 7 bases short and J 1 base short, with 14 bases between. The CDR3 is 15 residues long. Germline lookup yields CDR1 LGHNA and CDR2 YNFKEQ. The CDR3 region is CASTPEGRSNQPQHF. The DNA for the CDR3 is TGTGCCAGCACCCCAGAGGGGAGAAGCAATCAGCCCCAGCATTTT.

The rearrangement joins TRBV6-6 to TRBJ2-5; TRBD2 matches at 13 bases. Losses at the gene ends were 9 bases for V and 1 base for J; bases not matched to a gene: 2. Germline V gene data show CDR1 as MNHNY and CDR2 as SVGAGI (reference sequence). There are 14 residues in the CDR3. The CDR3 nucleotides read TGTGCCAGGGGGACTAGCGGGGTCCAAGAGACCCAGTACTTC. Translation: CARGTSGVQETQYF.

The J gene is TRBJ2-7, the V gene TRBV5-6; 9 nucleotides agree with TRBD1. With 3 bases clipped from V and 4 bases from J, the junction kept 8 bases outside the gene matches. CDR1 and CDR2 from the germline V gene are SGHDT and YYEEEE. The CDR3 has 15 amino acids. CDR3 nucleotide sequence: TGTGCCAGCAGCTCACCTGGACAGGGGCCGTACGAGCAGTACGTC. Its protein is CASSSPGQGPYEQYV.

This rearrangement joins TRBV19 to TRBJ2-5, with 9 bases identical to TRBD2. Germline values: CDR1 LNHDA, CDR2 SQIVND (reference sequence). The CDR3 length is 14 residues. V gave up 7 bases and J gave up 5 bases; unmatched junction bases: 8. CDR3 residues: CASMGGRARETQYF. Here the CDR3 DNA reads TGTGCCAGTATGGGCGGGAGGGCCAGGGAGACCCAGTACTTC.

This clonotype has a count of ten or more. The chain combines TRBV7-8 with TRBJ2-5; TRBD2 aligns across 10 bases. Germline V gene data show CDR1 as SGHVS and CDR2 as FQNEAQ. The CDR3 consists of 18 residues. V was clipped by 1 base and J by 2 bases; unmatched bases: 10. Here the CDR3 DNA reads TGTGCCAGCAGCTTAGGTCTAGCGGGAGTCCTGGGTCAAGAGACCCAGTACTTC. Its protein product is CASSLGLAGVLGQETQYF.

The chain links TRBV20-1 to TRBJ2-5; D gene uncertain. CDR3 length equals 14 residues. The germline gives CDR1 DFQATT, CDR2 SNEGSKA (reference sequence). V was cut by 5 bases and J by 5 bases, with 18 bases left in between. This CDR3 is CSAGRNPLGETQYF. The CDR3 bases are TGCAGTGCTGGCCGAAATCCGCTCGGGGAGACCCAGTACTTC.

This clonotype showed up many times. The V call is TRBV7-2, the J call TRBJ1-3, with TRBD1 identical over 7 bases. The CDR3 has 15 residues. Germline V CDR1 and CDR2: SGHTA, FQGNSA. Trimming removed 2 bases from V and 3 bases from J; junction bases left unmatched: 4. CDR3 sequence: CASSLQAGGGNTIYF. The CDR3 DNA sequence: TGTGCCAGCAGCTTACAAGCAGGGGGTGGAAACACCATATATTTT. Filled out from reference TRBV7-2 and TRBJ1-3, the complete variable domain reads GAGVSQSPSNKVTEKGKDVELRCDPISGHTALYWYRQSLGQGLEFLIYFQGNSAPDKSGLPSDRFSAERTGGSVSTLTIQRTQQEDSAVYLCASSLQAGGGNTIYFGEGSWLTVV.

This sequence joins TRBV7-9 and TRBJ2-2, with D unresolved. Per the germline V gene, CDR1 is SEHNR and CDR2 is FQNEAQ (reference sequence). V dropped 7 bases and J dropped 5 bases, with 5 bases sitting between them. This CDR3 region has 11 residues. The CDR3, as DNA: TGTGCCAGCATGTATACCGGGGAGCTGTTTTTT. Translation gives CASMYTGELFF.

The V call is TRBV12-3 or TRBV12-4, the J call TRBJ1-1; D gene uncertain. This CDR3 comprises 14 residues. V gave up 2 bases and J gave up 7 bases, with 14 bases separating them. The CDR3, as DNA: TGTGCCAGCAGTTTATCCCGAGGCAGTATTGAAGCTTTCTTT. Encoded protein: CASSLSRGSIEAFF.

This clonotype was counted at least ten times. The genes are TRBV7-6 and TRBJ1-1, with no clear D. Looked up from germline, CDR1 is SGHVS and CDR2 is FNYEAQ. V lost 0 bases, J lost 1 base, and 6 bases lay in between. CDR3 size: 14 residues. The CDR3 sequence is CASSLAGTNTEAFF. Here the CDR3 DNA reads TGTGCCAGCAGCTTAGCGGGTACGAACACTGAAGCTTTCTTT.

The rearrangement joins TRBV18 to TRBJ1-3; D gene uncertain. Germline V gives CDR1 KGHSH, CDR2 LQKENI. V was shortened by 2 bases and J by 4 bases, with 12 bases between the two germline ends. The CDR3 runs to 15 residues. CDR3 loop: CASSPLADEGNTIYF. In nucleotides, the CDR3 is TGTGCCAGCTCACCATTGGCAGACGAAGGAAACACCATATATTTT.

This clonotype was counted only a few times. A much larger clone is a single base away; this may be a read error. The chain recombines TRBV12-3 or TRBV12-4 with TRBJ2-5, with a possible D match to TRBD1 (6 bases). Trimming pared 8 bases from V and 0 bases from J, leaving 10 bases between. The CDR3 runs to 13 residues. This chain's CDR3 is CASFRDNQETQYF. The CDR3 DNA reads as TGTGCCAGCTTCCGGGACAACCAAGAGACCCAGTACTTC.

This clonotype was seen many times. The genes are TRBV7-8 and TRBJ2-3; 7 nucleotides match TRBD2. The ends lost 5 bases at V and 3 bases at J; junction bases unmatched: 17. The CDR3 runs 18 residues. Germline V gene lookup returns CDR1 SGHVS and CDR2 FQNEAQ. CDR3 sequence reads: CASSARILVGRRTDTQYF. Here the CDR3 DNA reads TGTGCCAGCAGCGCCCGAATCCTGGTCGGGAGGAGAACAGATACGCAGTATTTT.

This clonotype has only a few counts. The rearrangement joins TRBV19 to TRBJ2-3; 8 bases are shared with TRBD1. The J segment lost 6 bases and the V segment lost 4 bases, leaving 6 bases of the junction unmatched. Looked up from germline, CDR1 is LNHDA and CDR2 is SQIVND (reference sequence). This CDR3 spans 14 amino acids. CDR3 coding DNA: TGTGCCAGTAGTAACAGGGGGGTAGTGGATACGCAGTATTTT. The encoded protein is CASSNRGVVDTQYF.

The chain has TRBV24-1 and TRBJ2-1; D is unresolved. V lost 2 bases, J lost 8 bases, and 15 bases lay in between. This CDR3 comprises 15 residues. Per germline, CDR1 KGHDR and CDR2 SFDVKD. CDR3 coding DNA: TGTGCCACCAGTGATTCCACCGGGTCCTGGGATGAGCAGTTCTTC. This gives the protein CATSDSTGSWDEQFF.

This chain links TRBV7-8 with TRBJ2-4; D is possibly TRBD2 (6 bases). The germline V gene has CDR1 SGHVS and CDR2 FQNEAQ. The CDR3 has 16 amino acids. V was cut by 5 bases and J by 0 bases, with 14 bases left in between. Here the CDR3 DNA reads TGTGCCAGCAGCGTGACTAGGACTCTAGCCAAAAACATTCAGTACTTC. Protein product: CASSVTRTLAKNIQYF.

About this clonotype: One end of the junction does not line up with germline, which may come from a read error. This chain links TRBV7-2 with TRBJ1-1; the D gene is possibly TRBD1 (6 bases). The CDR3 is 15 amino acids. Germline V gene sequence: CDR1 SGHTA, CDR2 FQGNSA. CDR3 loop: CASSLGATGNTEAYF. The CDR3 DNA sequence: TGTGCCAGCAGCTTGGGGGCGACAGGTAACACTGAAGCTTACTTT.

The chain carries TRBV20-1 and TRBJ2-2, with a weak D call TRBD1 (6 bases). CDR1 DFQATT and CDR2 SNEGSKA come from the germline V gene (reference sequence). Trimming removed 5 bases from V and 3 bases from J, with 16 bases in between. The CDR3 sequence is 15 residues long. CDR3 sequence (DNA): TGCAGTGCTCTTCCGACAGGCGCATACACCGGGGAGCTGTTTTTT. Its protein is CSALPTGAYTGELFF.

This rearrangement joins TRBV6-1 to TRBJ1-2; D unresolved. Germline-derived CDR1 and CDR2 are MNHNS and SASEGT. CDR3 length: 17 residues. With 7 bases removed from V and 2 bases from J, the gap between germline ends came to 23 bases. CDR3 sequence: CASTDPAPGLINYGYTF. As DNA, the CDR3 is TGTGCCAGCACCGACCCTGCTCCGGGCTTAATCAACTATGGCTACACCTTC.

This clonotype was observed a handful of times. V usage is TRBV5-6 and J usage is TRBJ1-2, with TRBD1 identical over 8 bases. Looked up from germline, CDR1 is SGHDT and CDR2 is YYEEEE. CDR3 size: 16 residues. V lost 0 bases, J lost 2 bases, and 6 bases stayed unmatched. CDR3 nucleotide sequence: TGTGCCAGCAGCTTGGGGGGGACAGGATACAACTATGGCTACACCTTC. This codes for CASSLGGTGYNYGYTF.

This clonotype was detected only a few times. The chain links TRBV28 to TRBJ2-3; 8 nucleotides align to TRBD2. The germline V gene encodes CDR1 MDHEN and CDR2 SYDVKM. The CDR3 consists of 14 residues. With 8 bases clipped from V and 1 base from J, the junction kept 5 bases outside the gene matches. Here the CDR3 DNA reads TGTGCCAGCGAGCTAGCGGGCGGCACAGATACGCAGTATTTT. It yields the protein CASELAGGTDTQYF.

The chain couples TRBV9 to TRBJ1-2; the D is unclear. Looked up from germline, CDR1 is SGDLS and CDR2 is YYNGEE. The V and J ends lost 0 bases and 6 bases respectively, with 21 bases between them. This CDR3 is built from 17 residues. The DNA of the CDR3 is TGTGCCAGCAGCGTAGCTCGTTTCGTCAAGGGAACTGATGGCTACACCTTC. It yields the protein CASSVARFVKGTDGYTF.

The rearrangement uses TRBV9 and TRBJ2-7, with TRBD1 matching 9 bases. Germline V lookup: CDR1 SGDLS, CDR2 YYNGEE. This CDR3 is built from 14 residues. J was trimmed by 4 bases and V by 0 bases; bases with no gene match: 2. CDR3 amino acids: CASSVAGQGYEQYF. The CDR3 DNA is TGTGCCAGCAGCGTAGCGGGACAGGGTTACGAGCAGTACTTC.